This is a list of T cell receptor beta chains from one sample in a study of shared clonotypes between healthy human individuals. The method was immunoSEQ multiplex PCR; TCRdb's version includes in-frame clones alone and lacks a portion of them. The table has millions of clones, 85% to 95% seen once; the top ten hold under 0.15%. The specimen sequenced was naive CD4+ T cells sorted from blood. The receptors come from a man aged 18 to 35 in good health. Both conserved end residues are part of each CDR3. The order of the fields is D gene, J gene, V gene, CDR3 protein. D genes are given only for firm matches.

NA,TRBJ2-3,TRBV7-3,CASSLMGGGTDTQYF
NA,TRBJ1-6,TRBV28,CASGAGPLHF
NA,TRBJ2-5,TRBV7-6,CASSLGGGLGEETQYF
TRBD2,TRBJ2-1,TRBV2,CASLAGRNNEQFF
TRBD2,TRBJ2-3,TRBV7-2,CASSSGLAGGTDTQYF
NA,NA,TRBV30,CAWNTGGEQYF
NA,TRBJ2-3,TRBV9,CASSPGTPRTDTQYF
TRBD1,TRBJ1-2,TRBV6-5,CASSYEGLQGYGYTF
NA,TRBJ1-4,TRBV4-2,CASTSIWGNKGEKLFF
TRBD2,TRBJ2-2,TRBV4-3,CASSQSSGGFNTGELFF
NA,TRBJ2-1,TRBV5-1,CASSLNQGQFF
TRBD2,TRBJ2-7,TRBV18,CASSQLAGGSYYEQYF
NA,TRBJ1-5,TRBV18,CASSRPEANQPQHF
NA,TRBJ1-2,TRBV5-6,CASSFGEHYGYTF
TRBD1,TRBJ2-5,TRBV5-6,CASSLDRGVQETQYF
NA,TRBJ2-7,TRBV28,CASSLGGAYSYEQYF
NA,TRBJ2-3,TRBV5-1,CASSLGEFTDTQYF
TRBD2,TRBJ2-3,TRBV10-1,CASGSGGITDTQYF
NA,TRBJ1-1,TRBV6-5,CASTPGRTNTEAFF
TRBD2,TRBJ2-5,TRBV15,CATSRDRRTSGRETQYF
NA,TRBJ2-6,TRBV30,CAWTGGHSASGANVLTF
TRBD1,TRBJ1-1,TRBV2,CAIKRAGGGNTEAFF
NA,TRBJ2-5,TRBV5-4,CASSLWSNLPHF
NA,TRBJ2-3,TRBV9,CASSPRDRATDTQYF
TRBD1,TRBJ1-4,TRBV19,CASSNPGQRHEKLFF
TRBD1,TRBJ2-5,TRBV9,CASSERPGQGRETQYF
TRBD1,TRBJ1-1,TRBV5-5,CASSRDRGPTEAFF
TRBD1,TRBJ2-3,TRBV10-3,CAISGDRGPDTQYF
NA,TRBJ2-4,TRBV6-1,CASSGPGGAGAKNIQYF
NA,NA,TRBV27,CASKVSWEDYEQYF
NA,TRBJ2-7,TRBV7-8,CASSLVRAGTYEQYF
TRBD2,TRBJ2-2,TRBV11-3,CASSTRTSGRPGELFF
NA,TRBJ1-5,TRBV5-1,CASSLVGGYNQPQHF
NA,TRBJ2-5,TRBV5-1,CASSLGGHLGETQYF
NA,TRBJ2-7,TRBV5-1,CASSLEVTYEQYF
TRBD1,TRBJ1-2,TRBV5-4,CASSFGGQEAVGGYTF
TRBD2,TRBJ2-3,TRBV9,CASSPPGAGGLNTQYF
NA,TRBJ1-2,TRBV5-6,CASSLATGGYTF
TRBD1,TRBJ1-6,TRBV6-1,CASSDAGTGIASPLHF
NA,TRBJ2-5,TRBV5-4,CASSVRDGVIETQYF
NA,TRBJ1-3,TRBV6-1,CASIRSSGNTIYF